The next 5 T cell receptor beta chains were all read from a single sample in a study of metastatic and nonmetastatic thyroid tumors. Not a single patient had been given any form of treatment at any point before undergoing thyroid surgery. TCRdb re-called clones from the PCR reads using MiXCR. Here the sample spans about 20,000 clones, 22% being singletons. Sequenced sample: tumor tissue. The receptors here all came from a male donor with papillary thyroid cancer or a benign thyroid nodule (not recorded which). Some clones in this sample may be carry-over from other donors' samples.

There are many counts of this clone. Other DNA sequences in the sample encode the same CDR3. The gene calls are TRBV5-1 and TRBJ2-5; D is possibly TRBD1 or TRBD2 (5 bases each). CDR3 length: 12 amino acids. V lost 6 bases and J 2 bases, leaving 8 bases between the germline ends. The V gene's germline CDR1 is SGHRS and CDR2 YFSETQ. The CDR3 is CASTEGQETQYF. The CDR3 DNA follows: TGCGCCAGCACCGAGGGGCAAGAGACCCAGTACTTC.

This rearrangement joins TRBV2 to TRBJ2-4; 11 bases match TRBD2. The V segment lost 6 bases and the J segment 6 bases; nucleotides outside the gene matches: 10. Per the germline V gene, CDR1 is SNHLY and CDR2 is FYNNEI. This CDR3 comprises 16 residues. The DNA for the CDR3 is TGTGCCAGCAGCACCGGGGCACTAGCGGGAGTAAACATTCAGTACTTC. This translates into CASSTGALAGVNIQYF.

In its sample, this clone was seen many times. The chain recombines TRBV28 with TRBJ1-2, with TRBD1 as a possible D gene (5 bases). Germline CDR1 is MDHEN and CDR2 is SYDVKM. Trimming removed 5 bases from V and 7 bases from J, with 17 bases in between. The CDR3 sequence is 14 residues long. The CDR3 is CASSTPRQRAGYTF. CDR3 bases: TGTGCCAGCAGTACCCCACGACAGAGGGCTGGCTACACCTTC.

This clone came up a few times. The CDR3 loop is CASTWATPYNEQFF. In nucleotides, the CDR3 is TGTGCCAGCACCTGGGCGACCCCGTACAATGAGCAGTTCTTC. The J gene is TRBJ2-1, the V gene TRBV2; the D is unclear. The germline V gene encodes CDR1 SNHLY and CDR2 FYNNEI. V was clipped by 7 bases and J by 4 bases, with 14 bases between them. The CDR3 is 14 residues long.

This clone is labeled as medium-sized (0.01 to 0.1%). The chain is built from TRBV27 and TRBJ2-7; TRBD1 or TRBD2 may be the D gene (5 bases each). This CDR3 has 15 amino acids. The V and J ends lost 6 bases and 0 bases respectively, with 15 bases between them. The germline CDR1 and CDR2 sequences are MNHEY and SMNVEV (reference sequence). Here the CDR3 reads CASSLGTVSSYEQYF. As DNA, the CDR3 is TGTGCCAGCAGCTTGGGGACGGTGAGCTCCTACGAGCAGTACTTC.